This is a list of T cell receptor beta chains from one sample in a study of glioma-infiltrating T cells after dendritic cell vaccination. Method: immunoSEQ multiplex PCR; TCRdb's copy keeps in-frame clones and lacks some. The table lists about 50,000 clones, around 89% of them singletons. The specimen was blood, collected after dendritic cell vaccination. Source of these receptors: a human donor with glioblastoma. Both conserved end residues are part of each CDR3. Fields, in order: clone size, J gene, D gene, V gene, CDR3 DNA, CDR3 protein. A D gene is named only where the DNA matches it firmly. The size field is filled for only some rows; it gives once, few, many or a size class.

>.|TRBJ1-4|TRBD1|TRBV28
TGTGCCAGCAGCGCCCCCGGGACAGGTCCTAATGAAAAACTGTTTTTT
CASSAPGTGPNEKLFF
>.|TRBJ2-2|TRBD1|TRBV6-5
TGTGCCAGCAGGTCTTACAGGGGAACCGGGGAGCTGTTTTTT
CASRSYRGTGELFF
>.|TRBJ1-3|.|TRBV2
TGTGCCAGCAGTCTAGACTTCCTGAGCTCTGGAAACACCATATATTTT
CASSLDFLSSGNTIYF
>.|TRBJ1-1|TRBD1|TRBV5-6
TGTGCCAGCAGCTTGGGGACAGGGAAAGCTTTCTTT
CASSLGTGKAFF
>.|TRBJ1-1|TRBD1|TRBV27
TGTGCCAGCAGTACACCAGGGGGTGGCACTGAAGCTTTCTTT
CASSTPGGGTEAFF
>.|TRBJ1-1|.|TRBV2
TGTGCCAGCGGGGGGTCGACTGAAGCTTTCTTT
CASGGSTEAFF
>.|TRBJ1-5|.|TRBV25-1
TGTGCCAGCAGTGAATATCTGGGGACAACGGATCAGCCCCAGCATTTT
CASSEYLGTTDQPQHF
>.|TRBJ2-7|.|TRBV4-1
TGCGCCAGCAGCCAGGGAAGGGGATACTCCTACGAGCAGTACTTC
CASSQGRGYSYEQYF
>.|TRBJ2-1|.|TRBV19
TGTGCCAGTAGTATTGAGGGTCGCCTTTTCAATGAGCAGTTCTTC
CASSIEGRLFNEQFF
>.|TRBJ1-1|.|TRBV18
TGTGCCAGCTCACCCCTCGGGGGTCAAGAGACTGAAGCTTTCTTT
CASSPLGGQETEAFF
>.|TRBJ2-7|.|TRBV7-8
TGTGCCAGCAGCCCCCGACAGGCCGCGTCCTACGAGCAGTACTTC
CASSPRQAASYEQYF
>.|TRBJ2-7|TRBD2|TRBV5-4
TGTGCCAGCAGCTTGGATAGCGGGGCCTACGAGCAGTACTTC
CASSLDSGAYEQYF
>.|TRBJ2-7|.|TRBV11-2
TGTGCCAGCAGCTTAGAAGGACTTAGCTACGAGCAGTACTTC
CASSLEGLSYEQYF
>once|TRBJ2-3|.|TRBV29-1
TGCAGCGTTGTTTTATTTCTCCAGGTTCTATGTGACAGGCTGGACGCAGGAACGCAGTATTTT
CSVVLFLQVLCDRLDAGTQYF
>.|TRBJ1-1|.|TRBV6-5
TGTGCCAGCAGCCTCGGGAGGAACACTGAAGCTTTCTTT
CASSLGRNTEAFF
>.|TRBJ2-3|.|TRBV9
TGTGCCAGCAGCGTAGGACTAAGCACAGATACGCAGTATTTT
CASSVGLSTDTQYF
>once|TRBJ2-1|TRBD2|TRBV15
TGTGCCACCAGCAGAATCCTCGGGACTAGCTCATACAATGAGCAGTTCTTC
CATSRILGTSSYNEQFF
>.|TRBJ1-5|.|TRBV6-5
TGTGCCAGCAGCAACGGGGGGGGGCCCCAGCATTTT
CASSNGGGPQHF
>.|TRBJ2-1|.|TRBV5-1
TGCGCCAGCAGCGCTACCGATGAGCAGTTCTTC
CASSATDEQFF
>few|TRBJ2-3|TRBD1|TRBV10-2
TGCGCCAGCAGGAAACTTACAGGGGGCACAGATACGCAGTATTTT
CASRKLTGGTDTQYF
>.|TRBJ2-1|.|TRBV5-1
TGCGCCAGCAGCCCCCGACTGAGCTCCTACAATGAGCAGTTCTTC
CASSPRLSSYNEQFF
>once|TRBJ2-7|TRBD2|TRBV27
TGTGCCAGCAGTTTGGGACTAGATCACTACGAGCAGTACTTC
CASSLGLDHYEQYF
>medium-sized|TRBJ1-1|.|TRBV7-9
TGTGCCAGCAGCTTAGAGGGGCTGGCTTTCTTT
CASSLEGLAFF
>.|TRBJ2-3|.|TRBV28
TGTGCCAGCAGTCCTTATACAGGGTTAGGAACAGATACGCAGTATTTT
CASSPYTGLGTDTQYF
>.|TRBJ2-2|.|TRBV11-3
TGTGCCAGCAGCTTAGCGAGAGGATCGAACACCGGGGAGCTGTTTTTT
CASSLARGSNTGELFF
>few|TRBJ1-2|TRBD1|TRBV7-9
TGTGCCAGCAGCCCCGGACAGGCCTATGGCTACACCTTC
CASSPGQAYGYTF
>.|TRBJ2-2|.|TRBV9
TGTGCCAGCAGCCCAGGAGGGACGATGGTAACCGGGGAGCTGTTTTTT
CASSPGGTMVTGELFF
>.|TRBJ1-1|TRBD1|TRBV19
TGTGCCAGTAGTATCCGCCCCGGGACAGGGACCGACACTGAAGCTTTCTTT
CASSIRPGTGTDTEAFF
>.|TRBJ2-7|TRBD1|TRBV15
TGTGCCACCAGCGACTGGTCGGACAGGGATAAAGACGAGCAGTACTTC
CATSDWSDRDKDEQYF
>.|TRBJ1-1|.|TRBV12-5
TGTGCTAGTTCCAGGGGGAACACTGAAGCTTTCTTT
CASSRGNTEAFF
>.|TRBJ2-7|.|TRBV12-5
TGTGCTAGTGGTTTCGGGATCTACGAGCAGTACTTC
CASGFGIYEQYF
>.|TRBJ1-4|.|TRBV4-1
TGCGCCAGCAGCCCCCCGGGACTCCTAGGCGAAAAACTGTTTTTT
CASSPPGLLGEKLFF
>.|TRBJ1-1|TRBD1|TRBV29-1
TGCAGCGCCTATACCGGGACAGGGTCCACCACGCCGGCTTTCTTT
CSAYTGTGSTTPAFF
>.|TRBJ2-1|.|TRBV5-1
TGCGCCAGCAGCTCCTCTCCTAGCGTGACCTACAATGAGCAGTTCTTC
CASSSSPSVTYNEQFF
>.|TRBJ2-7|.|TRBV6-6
TGTGCCATCAAAGGAGGATCGTCAATCTACGAGCAGTACTTC
CAIKGGSSIYEQYF
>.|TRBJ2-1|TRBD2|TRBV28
TGTGCCAGCAGCCGGATCGGACTAGCGGGACTTTTGGATGAGCAGTTCTTC
CASSRIGLAGLLDEQFF
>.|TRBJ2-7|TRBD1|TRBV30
TGTGCCTGGGACCCAGAGGGGGCAACCTACGAGCAGTACTTC
CAWDPEGATYEQYF
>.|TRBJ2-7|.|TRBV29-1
TGCAGCGTTGGACGGGATGTTAACGAGCAGTACTTC
CSVGRDVNEQYF
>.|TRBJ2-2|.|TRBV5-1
TGCGCCAGCAGCTTAACTGTGGGAGCGAACACCGGGGAGCTGTTTTTT
CASSLTVGANTGELFF
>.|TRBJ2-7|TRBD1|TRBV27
TGTGCCAGCAGTCCACAGGGACAGAACTACGAGCAGTACTTC
CASSPQGQNYEQYF
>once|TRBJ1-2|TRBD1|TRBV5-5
TGTGCCAGCAGAACTACGTGGCTCCGGGACAGGTCACGGGATGGCTACACCTTC
CASRTTWLRDRSRDGYTF
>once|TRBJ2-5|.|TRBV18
TGTGCCAGCTCACCTTCCGCCCGGGGAGAGACCCAGTACTTC
CASSPSARGETQYF